Listed here are 30 T cell receptor beta chains from one sample, sequenced in a study of blood T cells in healthy people across ages. Together with a sample-barcoded 5' primer, a J-beta primer mix was included in a second PCR lasting about 7 to 11 cycles. TCRdb reprocessed the 5' RACE reads via MiXCR and lists one record per CDR3 protein. The profile shows 720,000 or so distinct CDR3 sequences, less than 45% of them singletons. The sequencing input was blood. All receptors derive from an elderly man in good health.

The sample holds a few counts of this clonotype. V gene TRBV7-2 combines with J gene TRBJ1-1, with 10 bases aligning to TRBD1. CDR1 SGHTA and CDR2 FQGNSA come from the germline V gene. The CDR3 runs 14 residues. V was pared by 6 bases and J by 4 bases, with 5 bases of the junction left unmatched. DNA for the CDR3: TGTGCCAGCAGACCCTGGACAGGGGGCACTGAAGCTTTCTTT. This codes for CASRPWTGGTEAFF. The complete variable domain, with remaining parts taken from reference TRBV7-2 and TRBJ1-1, reads GAGVSQSPSNKVTEKGKDVELRCDPISGHTALYWYRQSLGQGLEFLIYFQGNSAPDKSGLPSDRFSAERTGGSVSTLTIQRTQQEDSAVYLCASRPWTGGTEAFFGQGTRLTVV.

The rearrangement uses TRBV30 and TRBJ1-1, with TRBD1 identical over 7 bases. The CDR3 contains 12 residues. CDR1 GTSNPN and CDR2 SVGIG come from the germline V gene (reference sequence). V was clipped by 2 bases and J by 7 bases; unmatched bases: 4. The CDR3 region has the DNA TGTGCCTGGAGTCTCGGGACAGTTGAAGCTTTCTTT. Translated, it gives CAWSLGTVEAFF.

V and J are TRBV28 and TRBJ1-5; 8 bases are shared with TRBD1. There are 15 residues in the CDR3. Germline V gene sequence: CDR1 MDHEN, CDR2 SYDVKM. With V trimmed by 7 bases and J by 2 bases, 7 bases remained unmatched. This chain's CDR3 is CASIRDRGGNQPQHF. The CDR3 DNA follows: TGTGCCAGCATCCGTGACAGGGGCGGCAATCAGCCCCAGCATTTT.

Worth noting for this clonotype: A much more abundant neighbour one base away suggests this may be a read error. The chain combines TRBV9 with TRBJ2-7; TRBD1 or TRBD2 may be the D gene (5 bases each). The germline V gene has CDR1 SGDLS and CDR2 YYNGEE. The V gene lost 0 bases and the J gene lost 6 bases, with 16 bases spanning the gap. The CDR3 extends over 15 amino acids. The CDR3 DNA is TGTGCCAGCAGCGTAGATGGGACGAGAGGGGCCGAGCAGTACTTC. Translated: CASSVDGTRGAEQYF.

The chain is built from TRBV6-2 or TRBV6-3 and TRBJ2-1; 8 bases fit TRBD1. CDR1 is MNHEY, CDR2 SVGEGT, per germline. This CDR3 spans 14 amino acids. The trim removed 1 base at V and 7 bases at J, leaving 3 bases unmatched. The CDR3 reads CASSYFGQGNEQFF. In DNA form, the CDR3 reads TGTGCCAGCAGTTACTTCGGACAGGGTAATGAGCAGTTCTTC.

Turning to this clonotype: Mismatch with germline at one junction end may stem from a read error. V usage is TRBV4-3 and J usage is TRBJ1-1, with D unclear. The CDR3 extends over 17 amino acids. Germline CDR1 LGHNA, CDR2 YSLEER. The CDR3: CASSQGTGIRRNTVAFF. CDR3 DNA sequence: TGCGCCAGCAGCCAAGGCACCGGGATCAGGAGGAACACTGTAGCTTTCTTT.

The chain couples TRBV28 to TRBJ2-7; D gene ambiguous. This CDR3 is 14 amino acids long. Germline V lookup: CDR1 MDHEN, CDR2 SYDVKM. The V gene lost 7 bases and the J gene lost 3 bases, with 16 bases spanning the gap. Here the CDR3 DNA reads TGTGCCAGCAAACTCAGGTTGAGGAACTACGAGCAGTACTTC. It translates to CASKLRLRNYEQYF.

The DNA of the CDR3 is TGTGCCTGGACGGGGGCGGGGCCGCTTATGAACACTGAAGCTTTCTTT. Encoded protein: CAWTGAGPLMNTEAFF. The chain joins TRBV30 to TRBJ1-1, with D tentatively TRBD1 (6 bases). V was pared by 4 bases and J by 0 bases, with 18 bases between. The CDR3 covers 16 residues. The germline V gene has CDR1 GTSNPN and CDR2 SVGIG (reference sequence).

The chain employs TRBV6-5 and TRBJ1-1, with D unclear. V dropped 2 bases and J dropped 1 base, with 11 bases sitting between them. The germline V gene encodes CDR1 MNHEY and CDR2 SVGAGI. This CDR3 is 15 amino acids long. CDR3 amino acids: CASSYSRRANTEAFF. CDR3 nucleotide sequence: TGTGCCAGCAGTTACAGCCGGCGGGCGAACACTGAAGCTTTCTTT.

This clonotype appeared once. The J gene is TRBJ2-7, the V gene TRBV7-9; 12 bases match TRBD2. The CDR3 has 19 residues. V shed 1 base, J shed 3 bases, and the junction held 13 bases outside the gene matches. Per germline, CDR1 SEHNR and CDR2 FQNEAQ (reference sequence). The CDR3 coding sequence is TGTGCCAGCAGCTTAGATCTGGGGCTAGCGGGAGGGAAGCTCTACGAGCAGTACTTC. It is translated as CASSLDLGLAGGKLYEQYF.

This clonotype was recorded only once. The rearrangement uses TRBV20-1 and TRBJ2-5; 8 nucleotides line up with TRBD2. The CDR3 length is 13 residues. V trimming: 7 bases; J trimming: 3 bases; junction bases outside the gene matches: 7. From germline, CDR1 is DFQATT and CDR2 SNEGSKA (reference sequence). CDR3 sequence (DNA): TGCAGTGGCGATAAGGGACTAGAAGAGACCCAGTACTTC. Its protein product is CSGDKGLEETQYF.

The chain uses TRBV5-6 and TRBJ1-6; no clear D. There are 14 residues in the CDR3. V gave up 0 bases and J gave up 7 bases, with 8 bases separating them. In germline, CDR1 is SGHDT, CDR2 YYEEEE. The CDR3 spells CASSLGSVNSPLHF. In DNA, the CDR3 is TGTGCCAGCAGCTTGGGGTCAGTCAATTCACCCCTCCACTTT.

This chain connects TRBV9 to TRBJ2-7, with 9 bases lining up with TRBD2. From germline, CDR1 is SGDLS and CDR2 YYNGEE. Unmatched junction bases numbered 10, after V lost 0 bases and J lost 0 bases. This CDR3 comprises 18 residues. The CDR3 bases are TGTGCCAGCAGCGTAGGGGGGGCTAGCGGGGCGAGCTCCTACGAGCAGTACTTC. It is translated as CASSVGGASGASSYEQYF.

The table lists this clonotype with a few counts. This chain uses TRBV6-2 or TRBV6-3 with TRBJ2-3, with D possibly being TRBD2 (6 bases). The CDR3 loop spans 15 amino acids. The V and J ends lost 5 bases and 3 bases respectively, with 15 bases between them. Per the germline V gene, CDR1 is MNHEY and CDR2 is SVGEGT. CDR3 residues: CASSPGTLATDTQYF. CDR3 in DNA: TGTGCCAGCAGTCCCGGGACTCTCGCGACAGATACGCAGTATTTT.

This clonotype was recorded a few times. The chain carries TRBV5-1 and TRBJ2-1, with D perhaps TRBD2 (6 bases). V shed 0 bases and J shed 2 bases, with 9 bases lying between them. Germline V CDR1 and CDR2: SGHRS, YFSETQ. The CDR3 runs to 15 residues. CDR3 nucleotide sequence: TGCGCCAGCAGCTTGGTCGCGGGGACCTACAATGAGCAGTTCTTC. Amino acid sequence: CASSLVAGTYNEQFF.

This clonotype was recorded many times. This chain uses TRBV7-2 with TRBJ2-5, with TRBD1 matching 7 bases. The germline V gene has CDR1 SGHTA and CDR2 FQGNSA. With V trimmed by 6 bases and J by 5 bases, 6 bases remained unmatched. This CDR3 comprises 13 residues. The CDR3 reads CASSPTGTETQYF. The CDR3 DNA sequence: TGTGCCAGCAGTCCGACAGGGACCGAGACCCAGTACTTC.

This clonotype is a singleton in its sample. The chain is built from TRBV19 and TRBJ1-5; no clear D gene. V was shortened by 10 bases and J by 4 bases, with 11 bases between the two germline ends. The CDR3 is made up of 12 amino acids. In germline, CDR1 is LNHDA, CDR2 SQIVND (reference sequence). CDR3 loop: CATTAGNQPQHF. The CDR3 DNA follows: TGTGCCACCACAGCGGGGAATCAGCCCCAGCATTTT.

Note on this clonotype: With a much larger clone just one base away, this may be a read error. The chain has TRBV25-1 and TRBJ2-1; 7 bases align to TRBD1. Trimming cost V 10 bases and J 10 bases; bases outside gene matches: 13. The CDR3 extends over 13 amino acids. The germline CDR1 and CDR2 sequences are MGHDK and SYGVNS. The CDR3 spells CATTGAGSYEQFF. The CDR3 DNA follows: TGTGCCACCACAGGGGCGGGTTCCTACGAGCAGTTCTTC.

This chain joins TRBV7-9 and TRBJ1-4; D perhaps matches TRBD1 (5 bases). V lost 5 bases, J lost 6 bases, and 7 bases lay in between. Germline V gene lookup returns CDR1 SEHNR and CDR2 FQNEAQ (reference sequence). The CDR3 extends over 12 amino acids. This CDR3 is CASSRDHEKLFF. As DNA, the CDR3 is TGTGCCAGCAGCCGGGACCATGAAAAACTGTTTTTT. The full variable domain, in which reference TRBV7-9 and TRBJ1-4 provide the parts outside the CDR3, is DTGVSQNPRHKITKRGQNVTFRCDPISEHNRLYWYRQTLGQGPEFLTYFQNEAQLEKSRLLSDRFSAERPKGSFSTLEIQRTEQGDSAMYLCASSRDHEKLFFGSGTQLSVL.

The chain couples TRBV5-1 to TRBJ2-5; D possibly matches TRBD1 or TRBD2 (6 bases each). CDR3 size: 14 residues. Germline loops: CDR1 SGHRS, CDR2 YFSETQ. V lost 2 bases to trimming and J lost 5 bases, with 13 bases between them. CDR3 sequence (DNA): TGCGCCAGCAGCTTCCCCGGGGGCGAGGAGACCCAGTACTTC. Translated, it gives CASSFPGGEETQYF.

This clonotype is a singleton in its sample. V gene TRBV27 combines with J gene TRBJ2-7; a possible D gene is TRBD1 (7 bases). Germline loops: CDR1 MNHEY, CDR2 SMNVEV (reference sequence). Trimming stripped 5 bases from V and 2 bases from J, with 13 bases between. CDR3 length equals 14 residues. CDR3 loop: CASSVTGRPYEQYF. In nucleotides, the CDR3 is TGTGCCAGCAGTGTGACAGGGAGGCCCTACGAGCAGTACTTC.

The chain links TRBV11-2 to TRBJ2-4; 10 bases fit TRBD2. The J call may be faulty, since TRBJ2-7 better matches the DNA end. CDR3 length: 15 amino acids. Germline V gene sequence: CDR1 SGHAT, CDR2 FQNNGV. The DNA for the CDR3 is TGTGCCAGCAGCCAACTAGCGGGAAACGTCCACGAGCAGTACTTC. It yields the protein CASSQLAGNVHEQYF.

The chain employs TRBV6-6 and TRBJ2-3; D gene ambiguous. Trimming took off 6 bases at V and 4 bases at J, with 11 bases between the two ends. CDR3 size: 13 residues. From germline, CDR1 is MNHNY and CDR2 SVGAGI (reference sequence). CDR3 residues: CASRRIAADTQYF. Here the CDR3 DNA reads TGTGCCAGCAGAAGGATAGCTGCAGATACGCAGTATTTT.

V gene TRBV6-6 combines with J gene TRBJ2-3, with D perhaps TRBD1 or TRBD2 (5 bases each). The CDR3 has 15 residues. Germline assignment: CDR1 MNHNY and CDR2 SVGAGI (reference sequence). Between the trimmed V and J ends, which lost 2 bases and 2 bases, there was a span of 11 bases. The CDR3 DNA reads as TGTGCCAGCAGTTACGGGGACGGAACCACAGATACGCAGTATTTT. As protein: CASSYGDGTTDTQYF.

V and J are TRBV5-4 and TRBJ2-1; 7 bases align to TRBD2. J lost 4 bases, V lost 4 bases, and 8 bases had no gene match. There are 15 residues in the CDR3. Per germline, CDR1 SGHNT and CDR2 YYREEE (reference sequence). The CDR3 region is CASSRGGVRYNEQFF. As DNA, the CDR3 is TGTGCCAGCAGCCGTGGGGGGGTGCGTTACAATGAGCAGTTCTTC.

This clonotype was picked up many times. The V call is TRBV28, the J call TRBJ1-5; D call uncertain. V dropped 6 bases and J dropped 3 bases, with 15 bases sitting between them. From germline, CDR1 is MDHEN and CDR2 SYDVKM. This CDR3 region has 15 residues. CDR3 sequence reads: CASRSRTVFNQPQHF. CDR3 DNA sequence: TGTGCCAGCAGAAGTAGGACCGTATTCAATCAGCCCCAGCATTTT. Using reference TRBV28 and TRBJ1-5 for the parts outside the CDR3, the full variable domain is DVKVTQSSRYLVKRTGEKVFLECVQDMDHENMFWYRQDPGLGLRLIYFSYDVKMKEKGDIPEGYSVSREKKERFSLILESASTNQTSMYLCASRSRTVFNQPQHFGDGTRLSIL.

This sequence joins TRBV20-1 and TRBJ2-7, with D perhaps matching TRBD2 (5 bases). This CDR3 has 16 residues. CDR1 is DFQATT, CDR2 SNEGSKA, per germline (reference sequence). V was shortened by 5 bases and J by 2 bases, with 22 bases between the two germline ends. In DNA, the CDR3 is TGCAGTGCTGGGTTCCGGCGGACTTTAGACACCTACGAGCAGTACTTC. This sequence encodes CSAGFRRTLDTYEQYF.

This clonotype was seen a handful of times. The rearrangement uses TRBV11-1 and TRBJ2-7, with a tentative D call TRBD2 (5 bases). Between the trimmed V and J ends, which lost 1 base and 4 bases, there was a span of 11 bases. The germline V gene has CDR1 SGHAT and CDR2 FQDESV (reference sequence). CDR3 size: 14 residues. The CDR3 DNA reads TGTGCCAGCAGCTTAGGGACTCAGAGGTACGAGCAGTACTTC. Its protein product is CASSLGTQRYEQYF.

This rearrangement joins TRBV5-4 to TRBJ2-3; D not certain. Germline assignment: CDR1 SGHNT and CDR2 YYREEE (reference sequence). The length of the CDR3 is 16 residues. Trimming shortened V by 0 bases and J by 2 bases, and 13 bases separated the two germline ends. The CDR3 coding sequence is TGTGCCAGCAGCTTGGATGATGGCATCATCACAGATACGCAGTATTTT. Its translation is CASSLDDGIITDTQYF.

The chain carries TRBV7-2 and TRBJ2-5; D may be TRBD1 or TRBD2 (6 bases each). This CDR3 region has 15 residues. CDR1 is SGHTA, CDR2 FQGNSA, per germline. Trimming took 3 bases from V and 4 from J, leaving 15 bases between them. Written as DNA, the CDR3 is TGTGCCAGCAGCTTCTCGAGGGGGGCCGGAGAGACCCAGTACTTC. The encoded protein is CASSFSRGAGETQYF.